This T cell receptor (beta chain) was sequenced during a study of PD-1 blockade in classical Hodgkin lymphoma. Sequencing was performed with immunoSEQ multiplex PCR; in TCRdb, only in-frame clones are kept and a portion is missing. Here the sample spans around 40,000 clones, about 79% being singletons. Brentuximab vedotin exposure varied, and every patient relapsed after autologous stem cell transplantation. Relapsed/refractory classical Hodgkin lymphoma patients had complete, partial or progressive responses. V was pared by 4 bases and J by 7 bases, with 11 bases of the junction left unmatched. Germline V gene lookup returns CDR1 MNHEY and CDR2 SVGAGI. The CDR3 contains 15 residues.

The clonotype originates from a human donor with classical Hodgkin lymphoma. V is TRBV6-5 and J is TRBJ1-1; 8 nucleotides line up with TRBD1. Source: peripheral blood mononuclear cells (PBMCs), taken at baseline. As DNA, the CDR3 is TGTGCCAGCAGTTCTATACAGGGGGGAAACGGTGAAGCTTTCTTT. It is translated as CASSSIQGGNGEAFF.